These T cell receptor beta chains were read from a single sample in a study of human T cells and chemical hapten exposure. TCRdb redid the calling of the RACE reads with MiXCR, one entry per CDR3 protein. Of about 97,000 distinct CDR3 sequences listed, 27% are singletons. Sequenced material: whole blood, taken in connection with sensitization to the hapten diphenylcyclopropenone (DPC). These receptors were taken from a man in his forties with alopecia areata. Some clones in this sample may be carry-over from other donors' samples. Each CDR3 is given with its conserved first and last residue. A D gene is named only where the DNA matches it firmly. A clone size is listed for some rows: how often the clone was seen (once, few, many), or a class if it is expanded.

. | TRBJ2-1 | . | TRBV20-1 | CSSTPYNEQFF | TGCAGTTCCACACCCTACAATGAGCAGTTCTTC
. | TRBJ2-5 | . | TRBV27 | CASSSSQGAGRLAVLGPQETQYF | TGTGCCAGCAGTTCATCCCAGGGGGCAGGGAGACTAGCGGTCCTAGGACCTCAAGAGACCCAGTACTTC
. | TRBJ1-4 | . | TRBV6-6 | CATTPRGGINEKLFF | TGTGCCACCACCCCCCGCGGAGGGATTAATGAAAAACTGTTTTTT
few | TRBJ1-5 | . | TRBV6-2/TRBV6-3 | CASRPQSQFGYSNQPQHF | TGTGCCAGCAGACCACAGAGCCAATTTGGGTATAGCAATCAGCCCCAGCATTTT
few | TRBJ2-3 | TRBD2 | TRBV12-3/TRBV12-4 | CASNQGTSWTDTQYF | TGTGCCAGCAACCAAGGGACTAGTTGGACTGATACGCAGTATTTT
. | TRBJ2-7 | TRBD2 | TRBV12-3/TRBV12-4 | CASSRSGNPPYEQYF | TGTGCCAGCAGTCGTAGCGGGAACCCTCCCTACGAGCAGTACTTC
few | TRBJ2-1 | . | TRBV5-1 | CASSLEGGSHNEQFF | TGCGCCAGCAGCTTGGAGGGGGGTTCGCACAATGAGCAGTTCTTC
few | TRBJ2-3 | . | TRBV3-1 | CASRQQGDTQYF | TGTGCCAGCAGGCAACAGGGAGATACGCAGTATTTT
few | TRBJ2-7 | . | TRBV14 | CASSPVEGQIYEQYF | TGTGCCAGCAGCCCAGTGGAGGGACAGATCTACGAGCAGTACTTC
. | TRBJ1-2 | . | TRBV12-3/TRBV12-4 | CASRDHGPYGYGYTF | TGTGCCAGCAGGGACCACGGACCTTACGGCTATGGCTACACCTTC
. | TRBJ2-3 | . | TRBV18 | CASSPKGSIATDTQYF | TGTGCCAGCTCACCCAAAGGAAGCATAGCCACAGATACGCAGTATTTT
few | TRBJ1-2 | . | TRBV13 | CASSLQGPVNYGYTF | TGTGCCAGCAGCCTACAGGGCCCCGTTAACTATGGCTACACCTTC
. | TRBJ2-1 | . | TRBV20-1 | CSAPGQVSYNEQFF | TGCAGTGCCCCGGGGCAGGTCTCCTACAATGAGCAGTTCTTC
. | TRBJ2-2 | TRBD1 | TRBV5-1 | CASSLGTGNTGELFF | TGCGCCAGCAGCTTGGGGACAGGGAACACCGGGGAGCTGTTTTTT
few | TRBJ2-5 | . | TRBV4-2 | CASSLQSSAQETQYF | TGTGCCAGCAGCCTACAGTCTAGCGCCCAAGAGACCCAGTACTTC
few | TRBJ2-1 | . | TRBV20-1 | CSARGDLTGSSYNEQFF | TGCAGTGCTAGAGGGGACCTTACGGGGAGCTCCTACAATGAGCAGTTCTTC
few | TRBJ2-5 | TRBD2 | TRBV20-1 | CSATTSGQETQYF | TGCAGTGCTACGACTAGCGGGCAAGAGACCCAGTACTTC
few | TRBJ2-7 | TRBD1 | TRBV20-1 | CSARDRMGQTYEQYF | TGCAGTGCTAGAGATCGCATGGGACAGACCTACGAGCAGTACTTC
once | TRBJ1-3 | . | TRBV7-6 | CASSQQLSSGNTIYF | TGTGCCAGCAGCCAACAGCTGAGCTCTGGAAACACCATATATTTT
. | TRBJ1-4 | . | TRBV7-3 | CASSLRGGNNEKLFF | TGTGCCAGCAGCTTAAGAGGTGGCAATAATGAAAAACTGTTTTTT
. | TRBJ2-5 | . | TRBV10-3 | CASSPRTSRVETQYF | TGTGCCTCTTCACCTCGGACGTCTCGGGTGGAGACCCAGTACTTC
few | TRBJ2-7 | . | TRBV20-1 | CSASRRANSYEQYF | TGCAGTGCTAGTCGACGGGCCAACTCCTACGAGCAGTACTTC
. | TRBJ1-5 | . | TRBV6-2/TRBV6-3 | CASSWVGVMQPQHF | TGTGCCAGCAGTTGGGTGGGGGTTATGCAGCCCCAGCATTTT
few | TRBJ2-7 | TRBD2 | TRBV20-1 | CSARAAGLDRDEQYF | TGCAGTGCTAGAGCCGCGGGACTAGACCGCGACGAGCAGTACTTC
few | TRBJ1-5 | . | TRBV6-1 | CASSLQKGSNQPQHF | TGTGCCAGCAGCCTACAAAAGGGAAGCAATCAGCCCCAGCATTTT
once | TRBJ1-6 | . | TRBV12-3/TRBV12-4 | CASSTNRANNSPLHF | TGTGCCAGCAGCACCAACAGGGCTAATAATTCACCCCTCCACTTT
few | TRBJ1-1 | . | TRBV11-2 | CASSLDTSNTEAFF | TGTGCCAGCAGCTTAGATACATCGAACACTGAAGCTTTCTTT
few | TRBJ1-2 | TRBD1 | TRBV5-6 | CASSTRQGAYGYTF | TGTGCCAGCAGCACAAGACAGGGGGCCTATGGCTACACCTTC
. | TRBJ2-3 | . | TRBV12-3/TRBV12-4 | CASSFGRGTDTQYF | TGTGCCAGCAGTTTCGGGAGAGGCACAGATACGCAGTATTTT
. | TRBJ1-1 | . | TRBV28 | CASSLRGGQGIRAFF | TGTGCCAGCAGTTTGAGAGGGGGGCAGGGGATTCGAGCTTTCTTT
few | TRBJ1-5 | . | TRBV28 | CASSFNSYSNQPQHF | TGTGCCAGCAGTTTTAACAGCTATAGCAATCAGCCCCAGCATTTT
. | TRBJ2-7 | TRBD1 | TRBV5-1 | CASSFAQGAYEQYF | TGCGCCAGCAGCTTTGCCCAGGGGGCCTACGAGCAGTACTTC
few | TRBJ2-3 | . | TRBV20-1 | CSARGTQTRIGGTDTQYF | TGCAGTGCTAGGGGGACTCAAACCAGGATAGGGGGCACAGATACGCAGTATTTT
. | TRBJ2-2 | . | TRBV12-3/TRBV12-4 | CASSLRQANTGELFF | TGTGCCAGCAGTTTACGACAGGCGAACACCGGGGAGCTGTTTTTT
. | TRBJ2-2 | . | TRBV5-1 | CASSQRQDGELFF | TGCGCCAGCAGCCAAAGACAGGACGGGGAGCTGTTTTTT